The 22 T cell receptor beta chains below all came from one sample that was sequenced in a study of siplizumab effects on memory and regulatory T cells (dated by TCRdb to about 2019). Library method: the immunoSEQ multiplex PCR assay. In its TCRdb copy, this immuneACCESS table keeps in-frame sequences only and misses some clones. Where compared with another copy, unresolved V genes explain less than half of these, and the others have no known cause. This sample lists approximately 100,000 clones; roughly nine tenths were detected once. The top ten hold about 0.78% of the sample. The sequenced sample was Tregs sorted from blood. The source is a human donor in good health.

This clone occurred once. The CDR3 protein is CASSISTASSYNSPLHF. The CDR3 bases are TGTGCCAGTAGTATCTCCACGGCGAGCTCCTATAATTCACCCCTCCACTTT. V usage is TRBV19 and J usage is TRBJ1-6; D ambiguous. Germline CDR1 is LNHDA and CDR2 is SQIVND (reference sequence). This CDR3 has 17 amino acids. Deletions cut 3 bases from V and 0 bases from J, with 12 bases between.

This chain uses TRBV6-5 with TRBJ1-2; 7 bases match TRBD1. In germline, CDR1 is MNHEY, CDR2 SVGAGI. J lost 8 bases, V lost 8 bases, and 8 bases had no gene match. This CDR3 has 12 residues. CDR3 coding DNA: TGTGCCAGCGCCACAGGGGTGGGAGGCTACACCTTC. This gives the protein CASATGVGGYTF.

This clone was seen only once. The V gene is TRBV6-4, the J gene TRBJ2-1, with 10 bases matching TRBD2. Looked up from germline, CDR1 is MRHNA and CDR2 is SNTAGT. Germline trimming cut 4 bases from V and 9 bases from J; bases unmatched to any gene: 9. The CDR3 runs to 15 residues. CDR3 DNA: TGTGCCAGCAGTGCCCTGAGGGCTAGCGGGAGTGAGCAGTTCTTC. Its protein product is CASSALRASGSEQFF.

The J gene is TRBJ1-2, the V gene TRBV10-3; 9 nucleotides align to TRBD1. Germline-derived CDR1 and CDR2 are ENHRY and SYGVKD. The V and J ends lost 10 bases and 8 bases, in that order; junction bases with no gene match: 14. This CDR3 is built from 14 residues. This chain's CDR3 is CATKGTGIMGGYTF. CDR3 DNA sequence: TGTGCCACCAAAGGGACAGGGATTATGGGGGGCTACACCTTC.

DNA of the CDR3: TGTGCCAGCACTGGGCGACGAGAGACCCAGTACTTC. Its protein is CASTGRRETQYF. The chain joins TRBV6-1 to TRBJ2-5; D unclear. Germline-derived CDR1 and CDR2 are MNHNS and SASEGT. Between the trimmed V and J ends, which lost 7 bases and 4 bases, there was a span of 10 bases. The CDR3 consists of 12 residues.

The CDR3 spells CASGVFYEQYF. Written as DNA, the CDR3 is TGTGCCAGCGGAGTCTTCTACGAGCAGTACTTC. The V gene is TRBV2, the J gene TRBJ2-7; no clear D. Trimming shortened V by 8 bases and J by 3 bases, and 8 bases separated the two germline ends. Germline V CDR1 and CDR2: SNHLY, FYNNEI. The CDR3 totals 11 residues.

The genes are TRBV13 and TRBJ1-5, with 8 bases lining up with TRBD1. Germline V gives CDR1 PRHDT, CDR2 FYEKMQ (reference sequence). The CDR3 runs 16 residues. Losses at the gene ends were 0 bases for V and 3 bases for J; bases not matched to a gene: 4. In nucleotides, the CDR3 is TGTGCCAGCAGCTTAGGGAGGGACAGGTACAATCAGCCCCAGCATTTT. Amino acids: CASSLGRDRYNQPQHF.

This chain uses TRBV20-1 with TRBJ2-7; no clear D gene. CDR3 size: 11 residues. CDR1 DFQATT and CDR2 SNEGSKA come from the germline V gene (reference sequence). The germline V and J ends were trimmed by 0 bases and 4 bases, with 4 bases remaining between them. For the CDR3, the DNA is TGCAGTGCTAGAGATTGGTACGAGCAGTACTTC. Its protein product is CSARDWYEQYF.

The CDR3 spells CASSSRTYSGNTIYF. Written as DNA, the CDR3 is TGTGCCAGCAGCTCTAGGACATATTCGGGAAACACCATATATTTT. The chain recombines TRBV11-2 with TRBJ1-3, with D maybe TRBD1 (5 bases). The CDR3 sequence is 15 residues long. CDR1 is SGHAT and CDR2 is FQNNGV in the germline V gene. Trimming shortened V by 4 bases and J by 4 bases, and 14 bases separated the two germline ends.

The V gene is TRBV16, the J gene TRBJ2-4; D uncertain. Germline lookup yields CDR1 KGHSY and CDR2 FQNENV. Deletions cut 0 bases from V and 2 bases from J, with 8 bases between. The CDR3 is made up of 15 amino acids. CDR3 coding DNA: TGTGCCAGCAGCCAATCAAGCCCCTCCAAAAACATTCAGTACTTC. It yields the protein CASSQSSPSKNIQYF.

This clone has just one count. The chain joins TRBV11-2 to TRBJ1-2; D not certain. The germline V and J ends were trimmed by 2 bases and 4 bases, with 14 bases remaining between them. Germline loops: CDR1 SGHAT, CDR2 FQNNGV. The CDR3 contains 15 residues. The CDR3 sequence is CASSLSGGPLYGYTF. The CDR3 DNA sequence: TGTGCCAGCAGCTTAAGTGGAGGGCCTCTCTATGGCTACACCTTC.

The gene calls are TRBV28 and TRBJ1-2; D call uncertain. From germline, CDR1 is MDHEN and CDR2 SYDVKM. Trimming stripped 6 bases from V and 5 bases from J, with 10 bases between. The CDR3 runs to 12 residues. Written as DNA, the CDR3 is TGTGCCAGCAGCCAAACTTTATATGGCTACACCTTC. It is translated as CASSQTLYGYTF.

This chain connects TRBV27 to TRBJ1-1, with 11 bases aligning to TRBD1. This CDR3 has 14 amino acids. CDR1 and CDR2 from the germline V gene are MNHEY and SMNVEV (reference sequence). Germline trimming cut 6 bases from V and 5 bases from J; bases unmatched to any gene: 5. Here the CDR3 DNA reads TGTGCCAGCAGCGGACAGGGGGCTGGTACTGAAGCTTTCTTT. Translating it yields CASSGQGAGTEAFF.

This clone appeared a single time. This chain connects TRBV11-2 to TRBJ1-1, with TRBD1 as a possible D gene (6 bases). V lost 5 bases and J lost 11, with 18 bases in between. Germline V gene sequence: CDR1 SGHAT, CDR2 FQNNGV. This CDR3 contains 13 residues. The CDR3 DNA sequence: TGTGCCAGCAGCCTAACCGCGGGACATGGGGCTTTCTTT. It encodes CASSLTAGHGAFF.

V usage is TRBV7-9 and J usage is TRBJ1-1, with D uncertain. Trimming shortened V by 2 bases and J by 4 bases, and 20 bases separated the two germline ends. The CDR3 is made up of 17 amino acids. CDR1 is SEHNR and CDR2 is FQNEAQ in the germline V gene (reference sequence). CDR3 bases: TGTGCCAGCAGCTTATATTCCGGAGTAGGTGGGGTCACTGAAGCTTTCTTT. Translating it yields CASSLYSGVGGVTEAFF.

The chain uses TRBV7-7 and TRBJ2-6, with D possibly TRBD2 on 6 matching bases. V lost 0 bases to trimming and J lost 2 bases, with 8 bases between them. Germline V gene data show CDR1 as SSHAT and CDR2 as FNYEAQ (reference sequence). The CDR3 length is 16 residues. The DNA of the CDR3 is TGTGCCAGCAGCTTAGCGCGCGGGACTGGGGCCAACGTCCTGACTTTC. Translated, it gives CASSLARGTGANVLTF.

CDR3: CASSQRGSSNQPQHF. DNA of the CDR3: TGCGCCAGCAGCCAAAGAGGATCTAGCAATCAGCCCCAGCATTTT. The rearrangement uses TRBV4-1 and TRBJ1-5; no firm D call. Germline-derived CDR1 and CDR2 are MGHRA and YSYEKL. This CDR3 spans 15 amino acids. The V gene lost 2 bases and the J gene lost 0 bases, with 8 bases spanning the gap.

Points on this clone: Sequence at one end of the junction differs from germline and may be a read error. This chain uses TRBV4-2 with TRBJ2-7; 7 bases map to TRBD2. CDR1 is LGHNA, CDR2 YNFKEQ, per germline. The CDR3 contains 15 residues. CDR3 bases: TGTGCCAGCGGCCAGGCCGGGACTACTCTCTACGAGCAGTACTTC. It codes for CASGQAGTTLYEQYF.

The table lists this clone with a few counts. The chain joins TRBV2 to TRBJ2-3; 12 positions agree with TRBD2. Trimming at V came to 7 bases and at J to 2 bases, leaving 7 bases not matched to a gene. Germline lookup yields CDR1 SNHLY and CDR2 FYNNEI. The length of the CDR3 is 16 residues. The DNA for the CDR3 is TGTGCCAGCACCATCGGACTAGCGGGGACCACAGATACGCAGTATTTT. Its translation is CASTIGLAGTTDTQYF.

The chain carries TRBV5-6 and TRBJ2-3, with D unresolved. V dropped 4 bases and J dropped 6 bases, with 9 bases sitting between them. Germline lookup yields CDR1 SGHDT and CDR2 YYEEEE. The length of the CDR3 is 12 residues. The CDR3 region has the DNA TGTGCCAGCAGCCGGAAAGGGGATACGCAGTATTTT. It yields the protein CASSRKGDTQYF. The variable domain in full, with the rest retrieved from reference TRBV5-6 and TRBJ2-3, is DAGVTQSPTHLIKTRGQQVTLRCSPKSGHDTVSWYQQALGQGPQFIFQYYEEEERQRGNFPDRFSGHQFPNYSSELNVNALLLGDSALYLCASSRKGDTQYFGPGTRLTVL.

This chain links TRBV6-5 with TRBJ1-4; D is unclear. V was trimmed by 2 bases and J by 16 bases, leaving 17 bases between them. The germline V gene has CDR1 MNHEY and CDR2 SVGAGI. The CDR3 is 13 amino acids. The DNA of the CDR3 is TGTGCCAGCAGTTACGGGGATACCTCTACGGGGTTTTTT. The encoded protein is CASSYGDTSTGFF.

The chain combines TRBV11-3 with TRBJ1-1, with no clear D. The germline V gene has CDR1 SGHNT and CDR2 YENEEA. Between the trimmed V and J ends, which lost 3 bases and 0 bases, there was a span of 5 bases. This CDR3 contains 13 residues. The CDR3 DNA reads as TGTGCCAGCAGCTTCCGAGTGAACACTGAAGCTTTCTTT. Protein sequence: CASSFRVNTEAFF.